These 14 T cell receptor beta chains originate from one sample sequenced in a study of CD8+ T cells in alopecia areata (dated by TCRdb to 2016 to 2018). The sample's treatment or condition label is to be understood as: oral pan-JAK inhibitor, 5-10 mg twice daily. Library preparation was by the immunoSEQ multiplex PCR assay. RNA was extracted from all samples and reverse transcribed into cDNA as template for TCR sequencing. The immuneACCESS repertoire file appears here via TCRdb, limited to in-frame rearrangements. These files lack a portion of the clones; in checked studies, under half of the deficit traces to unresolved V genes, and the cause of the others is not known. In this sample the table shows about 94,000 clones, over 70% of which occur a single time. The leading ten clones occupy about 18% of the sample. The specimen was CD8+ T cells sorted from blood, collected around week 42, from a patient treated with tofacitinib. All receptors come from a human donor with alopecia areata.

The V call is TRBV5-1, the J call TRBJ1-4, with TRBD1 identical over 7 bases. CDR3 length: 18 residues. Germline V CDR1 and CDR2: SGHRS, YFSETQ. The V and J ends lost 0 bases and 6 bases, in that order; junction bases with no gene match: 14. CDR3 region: CASSLEGAAHQGDEKLFF. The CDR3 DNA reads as TGCGCCAGCAGCTTGGAGGGGGCAGCCCACCAAGGAGATGAAAAACTGTTTTTT.

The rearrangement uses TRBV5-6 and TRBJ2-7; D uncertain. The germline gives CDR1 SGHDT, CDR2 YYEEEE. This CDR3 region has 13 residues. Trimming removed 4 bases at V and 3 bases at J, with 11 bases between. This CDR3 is CASSGGRNYEQYF. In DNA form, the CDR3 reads TGTGCCAGCAGCGGCGGTCGAAACTACGAGCAGTACTTC.

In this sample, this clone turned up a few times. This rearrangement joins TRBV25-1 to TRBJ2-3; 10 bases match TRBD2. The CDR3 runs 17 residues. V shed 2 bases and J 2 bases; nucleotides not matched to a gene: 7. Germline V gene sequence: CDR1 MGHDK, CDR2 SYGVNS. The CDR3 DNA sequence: TGTGCCAGCAGTGAAGCGAGCGGGGGGGCTCTCACAGATACGCAGTATTTT. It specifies CASSEASGGALTDTQYF.

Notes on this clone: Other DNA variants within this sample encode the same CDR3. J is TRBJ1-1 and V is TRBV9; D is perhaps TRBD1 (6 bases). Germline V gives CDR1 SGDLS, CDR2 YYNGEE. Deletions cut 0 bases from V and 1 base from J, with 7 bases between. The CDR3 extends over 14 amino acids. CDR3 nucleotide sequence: TGTGCCAGCAGCGTAGTAGGGGGGAACACTGAAGCTTTCTTT. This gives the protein CASSVVGGNTEAFF. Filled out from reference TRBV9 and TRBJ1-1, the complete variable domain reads DSGVTQTPKHLITATGQRVTLRCSPRSGDLSVYWYQQSLDQGLQFLIQYYNGEERAKGNILERFSAQQFPDLHSELNLSSLELGDSALYFCASSVVGGNTEAFFGQGTRLTVV.

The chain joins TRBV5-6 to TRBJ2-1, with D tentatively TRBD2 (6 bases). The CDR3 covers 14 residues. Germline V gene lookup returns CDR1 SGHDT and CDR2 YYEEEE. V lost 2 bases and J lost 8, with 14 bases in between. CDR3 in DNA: TGTGCCAGCAGCTTCAGACTAGTTCGGCATGAGCAGTTCTTC. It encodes CASSFRLVRHEQFF.

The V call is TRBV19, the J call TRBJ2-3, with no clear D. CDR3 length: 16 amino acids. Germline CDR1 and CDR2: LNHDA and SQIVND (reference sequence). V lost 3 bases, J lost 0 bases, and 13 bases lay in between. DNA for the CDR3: TGTGCCAGTAGTATCATCCTACAAACTAGCACAGATACGCAGTATTTT. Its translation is CASSIILQTSTDTQYF.

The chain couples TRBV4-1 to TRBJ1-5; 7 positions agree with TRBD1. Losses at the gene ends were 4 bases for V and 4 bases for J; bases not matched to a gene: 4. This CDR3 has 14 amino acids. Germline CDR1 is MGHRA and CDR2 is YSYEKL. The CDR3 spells CASSPSGGNQPQHF. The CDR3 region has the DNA TGCGCCAGCAGCCCTTCAGGGGGGAATCAGCCCCAGCATTTT.

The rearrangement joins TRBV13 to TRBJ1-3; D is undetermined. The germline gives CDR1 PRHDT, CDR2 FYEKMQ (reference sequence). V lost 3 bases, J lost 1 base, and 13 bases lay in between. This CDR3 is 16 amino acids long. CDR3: CASSLASFGSGNTIYF. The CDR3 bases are TGTGCCAGCAGCTTGGCGTCTTTTGGGTCTGGAAACACCATATATTTT.

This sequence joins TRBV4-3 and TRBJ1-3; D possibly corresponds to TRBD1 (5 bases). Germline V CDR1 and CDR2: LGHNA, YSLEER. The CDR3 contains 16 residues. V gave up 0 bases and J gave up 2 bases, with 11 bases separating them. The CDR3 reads CASSQDERGPGNTIYF. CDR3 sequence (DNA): TGCGCCAGCAGCCAAGATGAGAGGGGACCTGGAAACACCATATATTTT.

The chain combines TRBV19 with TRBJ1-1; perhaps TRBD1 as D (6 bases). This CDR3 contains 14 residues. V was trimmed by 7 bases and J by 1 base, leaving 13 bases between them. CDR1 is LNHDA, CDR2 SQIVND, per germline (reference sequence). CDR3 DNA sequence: TGTGCCAGTAATAATCAGGGGCGGAACACTGAAGCTTTCTTT. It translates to CASNNQGRNTEAFF.

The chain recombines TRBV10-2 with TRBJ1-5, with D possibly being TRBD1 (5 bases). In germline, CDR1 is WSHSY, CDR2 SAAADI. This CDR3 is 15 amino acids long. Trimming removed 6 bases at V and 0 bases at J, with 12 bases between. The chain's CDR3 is CASRSGTYSNQPQHF. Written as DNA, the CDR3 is TGCGCCAGCAGATCAGGGACCTATAGCAATCAGCCCCAGCATTTT.

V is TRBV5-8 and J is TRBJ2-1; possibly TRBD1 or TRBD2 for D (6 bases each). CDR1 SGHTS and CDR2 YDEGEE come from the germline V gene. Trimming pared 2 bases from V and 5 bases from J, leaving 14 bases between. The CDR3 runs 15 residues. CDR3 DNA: TGTGCCAGCAGCTTCGAAATAAGGGGGGACAATGAGCAGTTCTTC. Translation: CASSFEIRGDNEQFF. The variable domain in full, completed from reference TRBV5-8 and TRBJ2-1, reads EAGVTQSPTHLIKTRGQQATLRCSPISGHTSVYWYQQALGLGLQFLLWYDEGEERNRGNFPPRFSGRQFPNYSSELNVNALELEDSALYLCASSFEIRGDNEQFFGPGTRLTVL.

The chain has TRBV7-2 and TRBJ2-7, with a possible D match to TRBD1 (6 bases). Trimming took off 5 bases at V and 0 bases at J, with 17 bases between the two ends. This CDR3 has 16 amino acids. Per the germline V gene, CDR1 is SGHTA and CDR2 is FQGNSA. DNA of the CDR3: TGTGCCAGCAGCATTTCTCTGGGACAACACTCCTACGAGCAGTACTTC. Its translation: CASSISLGQHSYEQYF.

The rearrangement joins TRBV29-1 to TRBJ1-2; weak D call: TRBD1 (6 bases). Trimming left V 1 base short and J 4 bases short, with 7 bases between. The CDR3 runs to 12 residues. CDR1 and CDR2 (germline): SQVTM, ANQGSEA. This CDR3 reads CSVEGTAYGYTF. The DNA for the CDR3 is TGCAGCGTTGAAGGGACAGCCTATGGCTACACCTTC.